Reported below is one T cell receptor (beta chain). The protocol was immunoSEQ multiplex PCR, while the TCRdb copy is restricted to in-frame clones and leaves out a portion. The repertoire holds roughly 130,000 clones, with approximately 82% as singletons. This CDR3 has 14 residues. V was clipped by 4 bases and J by 5 bases; unmatched bases: 7. The germline V gene encodes CDR1 SGHDT and CDR2 YYEEEE. This sample is drawn from a study of blood T cell repertoires in COVID-19. For the study at large: Sites across the United States, Italy and Spain contributed samples from acute and convalescent COVID-19.

This TCR came from a man in his forties with active or convalescent COVID-19. Sequencing was carried out using peripheral blood. This chain uses TRBV5-6 with TRBJ2-7, with 9 bases fitting TRBD1. The CDR3 DNA reads TGTGCCAGCAGCCGTGGGACAGGGAGGAACGAGCAGTACTTC. Translating gives CASSRGTGRNEQYF.